The text below deals with one T cell receptor beta chain. Data came from immunoSEQ multiplex PCR; TCRdb stores just in-frame clones and leaves some out. The table has approximately 40,000 clones, more than 85% seen once. V shed 0 bases, J shed 5 bases, and the junction held 7 bases outside the gene matches. The CDR3 is 18 residues long. Germline lookup yields CDR1 MDHEN and CDR2 SYDVKM. This sample was included in a study of control samples from healthy donors and cancer patients. Sequenced sample: blood. The chain links TRBV28 to TRBJ2-1; 13 nucleotides line up with TRBD2. This TCR was recovered from a woman aged 45-65 years in good health. CDR3 in amino acids: CASSLWDTSGGAHNEQFF. Written as DNA, the CDR3 is TGTGCCAGCAGTTTATGGGATACTAGCGGGGGGGCCCACAATGAGCAGTTCTTC.